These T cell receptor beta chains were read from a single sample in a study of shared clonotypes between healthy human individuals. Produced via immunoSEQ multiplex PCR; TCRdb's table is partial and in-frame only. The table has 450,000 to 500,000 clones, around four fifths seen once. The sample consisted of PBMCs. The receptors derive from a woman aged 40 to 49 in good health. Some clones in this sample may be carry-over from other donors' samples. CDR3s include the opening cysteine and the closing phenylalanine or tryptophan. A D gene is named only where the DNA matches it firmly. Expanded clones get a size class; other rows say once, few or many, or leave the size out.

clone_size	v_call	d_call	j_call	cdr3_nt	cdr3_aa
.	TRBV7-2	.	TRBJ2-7	TGTGCCAGCAGCTTAGAAGGAGGGAGGGAGCAGTACTTC	CASSLEGGREQYF
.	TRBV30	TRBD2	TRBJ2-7	TGTGCCTGGTCTAGGGCGGGCGGGAGATGGTACGAGCAGTACTTC	CAWSRAGGRWYEQYF
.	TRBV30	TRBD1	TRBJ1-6	TGTGCCTGGACCCAACCGGACAGGCCCAATTCACCCCTCCACTTT	CAWTQPDRPNSPLHF
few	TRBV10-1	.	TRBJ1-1	TGCGCCAGCAGTGAGCGAGGCGCCGTGGGAGTTGAAGCTTTCTTT	CASSERGAVGVEAFF
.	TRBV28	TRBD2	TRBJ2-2	TGTGCCAGCACCCCGGGACTAGCGGGATCCGGGGAGCTGTTTTTT	CASTPGLAGSGELFF
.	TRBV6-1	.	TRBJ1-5	TGTGCCAGCAGTGAAAGAATGGGTAATCAGCCCCAGCATTTT	CASSERMGNQPQHF
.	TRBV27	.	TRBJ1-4	TGTGCCAGCAGTCGGGTCGCAACTAATGAAAAACTGTTTTTT	CASSRVATNEKLFF
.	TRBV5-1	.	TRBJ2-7	TGCGCCAGCAGCAGGGAGGGACAGAGTTACGAGCAGTACTTC	CASSREGQSYEQYF
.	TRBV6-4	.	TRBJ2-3	TGTGCCAGCAGTGAAGGCGGTGGGGGGACAGATACGCAGTATTTT	CASSEGGGGTDTQYF
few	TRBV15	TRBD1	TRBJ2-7	TGTGCCACCAGCAGGGACAGGGGGCTCTACGAGCAGTACTTC	CATSRDRGLYEQYF
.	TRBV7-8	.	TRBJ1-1	TGTGCCAGCAGCTCAAGTGGGGCTGAAGCTTTCTTT	CASSSSGAEAFF
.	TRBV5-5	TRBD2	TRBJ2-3	TGTGCCAGCAGTACGACTAGCGGGTACACAGATACGCAGTATTTT	CASSTTSGYTDTQYF
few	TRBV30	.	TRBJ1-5	TGTGCCTGGAACGCGGCGAATAGCAATCAGCCCCAGCATTTT	CAWNAANSNQPQHF
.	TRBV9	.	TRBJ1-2	TGTGCCAGCAGCAAAGGGGAGCGGTATGGCTACACCTTC	CASSKGERYGYTF
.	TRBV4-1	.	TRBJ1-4	TGCGCCAGCAGCCAAGGGAGGGGAGGGAATGAAAAACTGTTTTTT	CASSQGRGGNEKLFF
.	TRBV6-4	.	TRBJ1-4	TGTGCCAGCAGCGCCCGGCTTCGACAGCTCGATCTGGAAAAACTGTTTTTT	CASSARLRQLDLEKLFF
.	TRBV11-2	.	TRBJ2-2	TGTGCCAGCAGCTTCTCCTGGAACACCGGGGAGCTGTTTTTT	CASSFSWNTGELFF
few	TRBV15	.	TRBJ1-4	TGTGCCACCAGCAGGACTGGAAGGAGTACTGCGAGTGAAAAACTGTTTTTT	CATSRTGRSTASEKLFF
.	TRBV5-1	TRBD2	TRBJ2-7	TGCGCCAGCAGCTTGACTAGCGTCGAGCAGTACTTC	CASSLTSVEQYF
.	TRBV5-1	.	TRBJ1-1	TGCGCCAGCAGCTTGGTAGTAGGGGACACTGAAGCTTTCTTT	CASSLVVGDTEAFF
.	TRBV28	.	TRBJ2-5	TGTGCCAGGACCTCCTCCAGCCATTGGGAGACCCAGTACTTC	CARTSSSHWETQYF
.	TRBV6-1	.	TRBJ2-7	TGTGCCAGCGCCCGCGGGGTATACGAGCAGTACTTC	CASARGVYEQYF
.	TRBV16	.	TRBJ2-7	TGTGCCAGCAGCCAATCGGAGGGGCACGAGCAGTACTTC	CASSQSEGHEQYF
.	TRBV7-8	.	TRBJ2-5	TGTGCCAGCAGCTCGTTGACGGGCCCTTCGGATTGGGGCTCGGAGACCCAGTACTTC	CASSSLTGPSDWGSETQYF
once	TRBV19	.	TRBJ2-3	TGTGCCAGTAGAAGGTTGGCGGGCGGGCGCACAGATACGCAGTATTTT	CASRRLAGGRTDTQYF
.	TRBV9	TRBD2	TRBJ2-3	TGTGCCAGCAGCAAATCCGGGACTAATAGTCGGGATACGCAGTATTTT	CASSKSGTNSRDTQYF
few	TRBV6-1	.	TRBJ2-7	TGTGCCAGCAGTGAAGCGCTATTACTAGCCGGCGGCGAGCAGTACTTC	CASSEALLLAGGEQYF